This passage covers 18 T cell receptor beta chains from one sample sequenced in a study of long-term antiretroviral therapy in people with HIV. Runs used v3.0 of the immunoSEQ assay and were done at survey level. Profiling relied on immunoSEQ multiplex PCR, and the TCRdb table lists in-frame clones only, not all of them. The table shows 15,000 to 20,000 clones, with around 77% occurring only once. The starting material was unsorted PBMCs, obtained 2.3 years after starting antiretroviral therapy. The receptors were gathered from a woman aged 40 to 55 with HIV.

This chain connects TRBV4-3 to TRBJ2-2; 9 bases fit TRBD1. Trimming took 1 base from V and 7 from J; bases not matched to a gene: 13. Germline loops: CDR1 LGHNA, CDR2 YSLEER. The CDR3 has 18 amino acids. Here the CDR3 reads CASSQALLTGGKYGELFF. The CDR3 coding sequence is TGCGCCAGCAGCCAAGCCCTTTTGACAGGGGGAAAGTACGGGGAGCTGTTTTTT.

The chain is built from TRBV4-2 and TRBJ1-2; D is perhaps TRBD1 (6 bases). The ends were cut back, 1 base at V and 6 bases at J, with 15 bases in the middle. CDR3 length: 15 residues. The germline V gene encodes CDR1 LGHNA and CDR2 YNFKEQ. The CDR3 reads CASSQAITGIDGYTF. The CDR3 DNA reads as TGTGCCAGCAGCCAAGCGATTACAGGGATAGATGGCTACACCTTC.

This clone was detected only once. The V call is TRBV7-2, the J call TRBJ1-2, with a tentative D call TRBD1 (5 bases). The germline gives CDR1 SGHTA, CDR2 FQGNSA. V was trimmed by 3 bases and J by 8 bases, leaving 13 bases between them. The CDR3 totals 13 residues. CDR3 nucleotide sequence: TGTGCCAGCAGCTTCTTCCTGGGGGGAGGCTACACCTTC. It yields the protein CASSFFLGGGYTF.

The chain is built from TRBV5-5 and TRBJ2-7; TRBD2 matches at 7 bases. The trim removed 0 bases at V and 3 bases at J, leaving 6 bases unmatched. From germline, CDR1 is SGHKS and CDR2 YYEKEE (reference sequence). CDR3 length: 15 residues. DNA of the CDR3: TGTGCCAGCAGCTTGGGGGGCGGGGGATTCTACGAGCAGTACTTC. It translates to CASSLGGGGFYEQYF.

The gene calls are TRBV7-8 and TRBJ1-4; D unclear. The CDR3 loop spans 15 amino acids. Trimming took off 1 base at V and 6 bases at J, with 12 bases between the two ends. The V gene's germline CDR1 is SGHVS and CDR2 FQNEAQ. Here the CDR3 reads CASSLEGRRHEKLFF. As DNA, the CDR3 is TGTGCCAGCAGCTTAGAAGGGAGAAGGCATGAAAAACTGTTTTTT.

This clone was detected a few times. In nucleotides, the CDR3 is TGTGCCAGCAGCCTAGGATTCGGGGTACAAGAGACCCAGTACTTC. Residues: CASSLGFGVQETQYF. The chain carries TRBV7-2 and TRBJ2-5; the D gene is possibly TRBD2 (5 bases). The CDR3 is 15 residues long. In germline, CDR1 is SGHTA, CDR2 FQGNSA. Trimming took 5 bases from V and 2 from J, leaving 15 bases between them.

The chain joins TRBV7-2 to TRBJ1-5; unclear D gene. The germline V and J ends were trimmed by 1 base and 10 bases, with 17 bases remaining between them. Per germline, CDR1 SGHTA and CDR2 FQGNSA. This CDR3 region has 15 residues. This chain's CDR3 is CASSLGYLSGKPQHF. The CDR3 bases are TGTGCCAGCAGCTTAGGGTATTTATCCGGGAAACCCCAGCATTTT. Full variable domain (rest looked up from reference TRBV7-2 and TRBJ1-5): GAGVSQSPSNKVTEKGKDVELRCDPISGHTALYWYRQSLGQGLEFLIYFQGNSAPDKSGLPSDRFSAERTGGSVSTLTIQRTQQEDSAVYLCASSLGYLSGKPQHFGDGTRLSIL.

Relative to its sample, this clone is medium-sized. As DNA, the CDR3 is TGTGCCAGCAGCGAGACGTTAGCGGGAGTTTCCTACAATGAGCAGTTCTTC. Protein sequence: CASSETLAGVSYNEQFF. The chain joins TRBV9 to TRBJ2-1; 9 nucleotides agree with TRBD2. Germline CDR1 SGDLS, CDR2 YYNGEE. V dropped 3 bases and J dropped 1; count of bases not matched to a gene: 8. The CDR3 has 17 amino acids.

The J gene is TRBJ1-1, the V gene TRBV5-1; D gene ambiguous. The CDR3 spans 14 residues. The germline V and J ends were trimmed by 0 bases and 5 bases, with 11 bases remaining between them. Germline V CDR1 and CDR2: SGHRS, YFSETQ. The CDR3 bases are TGCGCCAGCAGCTTGGGTGGACGAAAAACTGAAGCTTTCTTT. Amino acids: CASSLGGRKTEAFF. Full variable domain (missing parts from reference TRBV5-1 and TRBJ1-1): KAGVTQTPRYLIKTRGQQVTLSCSPISGHRSVSWYQQTPGQGLQFLFEYFSETQRNKGNFPGRFSGRQFSNSRSEMNVSTLELGDSALYLCASSLGGRKTEAFFGQGTRLTVV.

In this sample, this clone turned up once. This chain connects TRBV11-3 to TRBJ2-7, with 7 positions matching TRBD2. The CDR3 spans 15 residues. The germline gives CDR1 SGHNT, CDR2 YENEEA. J was trimmed by 0 bases and V by 6 bases; bases with no gene match: 8. CDR3 DNA: TGTGCCAGCAGTGTCGTTTGGGGGGGCTCCTACGAGCAGTACTTC. It is translated as CASSVVWGGSYEQYF.

CDR3 sequence (DNA): TGCGCCAGCAGCTTGGACTGGGGCAATGAGCAGTTCTTC. Residues: CASSLDWGNEQFF. The J gene is TRBJ2-1, the V gene TRBV5-1; no firm D call. Germline assignment: CDR1 SGHRS and CDR2 YFSETQ. This CDR3 region has 13 residues. Trimming took off 0 bases at V and 6 bases at J, with 7 bases between the two ends.

The V call is TRBV27, the J call TRBJ1-4; D is possibly TRBD1 (5 bases). Looked up from germline, CDR1 is MNHEY and CDR2 is SMNVEV (reference sequence). The V and J ends lost 3 bases and 2 bases respectively, with 10 bases between them. The CDR3 consists of 15 residues. CDR3 coding DNA: TGTGCCAGCAGTTTGGTGGGGGTGACTAATGAAAAACTGTTTTTT. Translating gives CASSLVGVTNEKLFF.

The V call is TRBV5-4, the J call TRBJ2-3, with 7 bases identical to TRBD2. This CDR3 region has 12 residues. Germline V gene sequence: CDR1 SGHNT, CDR2 YYREEE (reference sequence). Unmatched junction bases numbered 5, after V lost 0 bases and J lost 13 bases. In DNA form, the CDR3 reads TGTGCCAGCAGCTTGGGGGGAGGGAGGGAGTATTTT. It yields the protein CASSLGGGREYF.

This clone was seen only once. The DNA of the CDR3 is TGTGCCAGCAGCCCCGACAGGCGTACCGAGCAGTACTTC. It codes for CASSPDRRTEQYF. The chain joins TRBV11-2 to TRBJ2-7; tentatively, D is TRBD1 (6 bases). CDR3 size: 13 residues. Germline assignment: CDR1 SGHAT and CDR2 FQNNGV. V was pared by 5 bases and J by 6 bases, with 14 bases between.

The V call is TRBV27, the J call TRBJ2-3; maybe TRBD2 (5 bases). Trimming removed 3 bases from V and 6 bases from J, with 16 bases in between. Per the germline V gene, CDR1 is MNHEY and CDR2 is SMNVEV (reference sequence). The CDR3 contains 15 residues. The CDR3 sequence: CASSFDGERVDTQYF. The DNA for the CDR3 is TGTGCCAGCAGTTTCGACGGGGAGCGAGTTGATACGCAGTATTTT.

This sequence joins TRBV6-5 and TRBJ2-2; 7 bases are shared with TRBD2. CDR3 length equals 15 residues. Germline V gives CDR1 MNHEY, CDR2 SVGAGI. J gave up 0 bases and V 7 bases, and 5 bases lay outside the gene matches. The CDR3 sequence: CASKPGLTNTGELFF. The CDR3 DNA reads TGTGCCAGCAAACCGGGACTAACGAACACCGGGGAGCTGTTTTTT.

V gene TRBV5-5 combines with J gene TRBJ2-3; D may be TRBD1 (6 bases). V shed 7 bases and J shed 1 base, with 19 bases lying between them. The CDR3 totals 16 residues. Germline V CDR1 and CDR2: SGHKS, YYEKEE (reference sequence). The CDR3 spells CASRFDRNPGTDTQYF. The CDR3 nucleotides are TGTGCCAGCCGATTTGACAGGAATCCTGGCACAGATACGCAGTATTTT.

The chain combines TRBV29-1 with TRBJ2-3; 9 nucleotides agree with TRBD2. V was pared by 5 bases and J by 4 bases, with 7 bases of the junction left unmatched. This CDR3 is 14 amino acids long. Germline V lookup: CDR1 SQVTM, CDR2 ANQGSEA. The CDR3 DNA reads as TGCAGCGTTATCGGCAGCGGGGGGCCAGATACGCAGTATTTT. This translates into CSVIGSGGPDTQYF.